The clone carrying this T cell receptor (beta chain) was picked up many times. The data originate from a study of T cells in Graves' hyperthyroidism and ophthalmopathy. Among the patients, aged 18 to 65, hyperthyroidism was newly diagnosed and had lasted under 2 months. TCR beta CDR3 regions were amplified from RNA transcripts. The HTBI primer set drove a first-round RT-PCR of the TCR CDR3. TCRdb redid the calling of the multiplex PCR reads with MiXCR, one entry per CDR3 protein. The sample holds around 300,000 distinct CDR3 sequences, 13% seen once. Unmatched junction bases numbered 10, after V lost 4 bases and J lost 5 bases. Germline assignment: CDR1 SEHNR and CDR2 FQNEAQ (reference sequence). The CDR3 has 15 amino acids.

The TCR sequence derives from a young woman with Graves' hyperthyroidism that later progressed to Graves' ophthalmopathy. This chain connects TRBV7-9 to TRBJ2-5; 7 bases are a match to TRBD2. What was sequenced was blood. This CDR3 is CASSSFAGVGETQYF. CDR3 coding DNA: TGTGCCAGCAGCTCCTTCGCGGGAGTAGGTGAGACCCAGTACTTC.